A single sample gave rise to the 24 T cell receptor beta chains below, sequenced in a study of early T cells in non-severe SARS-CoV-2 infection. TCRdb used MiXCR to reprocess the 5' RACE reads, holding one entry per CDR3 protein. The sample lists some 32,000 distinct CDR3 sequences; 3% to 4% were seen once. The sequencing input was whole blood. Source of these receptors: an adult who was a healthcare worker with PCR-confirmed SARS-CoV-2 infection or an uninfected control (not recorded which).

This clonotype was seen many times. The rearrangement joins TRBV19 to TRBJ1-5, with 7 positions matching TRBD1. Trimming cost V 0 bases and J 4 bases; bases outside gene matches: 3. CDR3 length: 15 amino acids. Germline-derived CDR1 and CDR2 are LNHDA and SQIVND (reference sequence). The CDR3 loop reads CASSIDRDSNQPQHF. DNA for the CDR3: TGTGCCAGTAGTATAGATCGGGACAGTAATCAGCCCCAGCATTTT.

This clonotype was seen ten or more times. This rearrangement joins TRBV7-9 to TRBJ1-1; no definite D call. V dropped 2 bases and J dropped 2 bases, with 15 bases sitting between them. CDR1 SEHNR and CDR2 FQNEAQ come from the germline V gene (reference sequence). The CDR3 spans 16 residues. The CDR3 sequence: CASSLLFGNINTEAFF. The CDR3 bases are TGTGCCAGCAGCTTATTGTTTGGTAACATCAACACTGAAGCTTTCTTT.

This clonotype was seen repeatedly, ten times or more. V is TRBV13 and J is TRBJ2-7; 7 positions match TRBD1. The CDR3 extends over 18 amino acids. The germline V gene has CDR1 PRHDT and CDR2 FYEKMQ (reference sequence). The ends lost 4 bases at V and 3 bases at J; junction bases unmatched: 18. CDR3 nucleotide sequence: TGTGCCAGCAGCTCAAGCCCCCGGACAGGTGGAAGGGACTACGAGCAGTACTTC. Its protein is CASSSSPRTGGRDYEQYF. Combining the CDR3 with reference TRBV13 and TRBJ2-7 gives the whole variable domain AAGVIQSPRHLIKEKRETATLKCYPIPRHDTVYWYQQGPGQDPQFLISFYEKMQSDKGSIPDRFSAQQFSDYHSELNMSSLELGDSALYFCASSSSPRTGGRDYEQYFGPGTRLTVT.

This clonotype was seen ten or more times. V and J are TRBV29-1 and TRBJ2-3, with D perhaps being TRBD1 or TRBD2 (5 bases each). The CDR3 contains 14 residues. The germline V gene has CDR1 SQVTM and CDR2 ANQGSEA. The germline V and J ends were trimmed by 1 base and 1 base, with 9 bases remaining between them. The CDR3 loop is CSVEAGTRTDTQYF. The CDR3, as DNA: TGCAGCGTTGAAGCAGGGACCCGCACAGATACGCAGTATTTT.

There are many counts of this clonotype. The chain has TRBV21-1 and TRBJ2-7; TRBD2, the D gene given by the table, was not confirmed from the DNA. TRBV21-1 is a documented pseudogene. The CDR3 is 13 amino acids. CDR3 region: CASRGADAYEQYF. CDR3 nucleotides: TGTGCCAGCAGGGGAGCGGACGCCTACGAGCAGTACTTC.

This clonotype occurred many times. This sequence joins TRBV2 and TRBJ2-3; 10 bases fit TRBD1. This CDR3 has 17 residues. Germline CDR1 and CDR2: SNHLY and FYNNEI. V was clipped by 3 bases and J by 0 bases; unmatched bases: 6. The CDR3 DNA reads TGTGCCAGCAGTGACCCCGACAGGGGGCAAAGCACAGATACGCAGTATTTT. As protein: CASSDPDRGQSTDTQYF.

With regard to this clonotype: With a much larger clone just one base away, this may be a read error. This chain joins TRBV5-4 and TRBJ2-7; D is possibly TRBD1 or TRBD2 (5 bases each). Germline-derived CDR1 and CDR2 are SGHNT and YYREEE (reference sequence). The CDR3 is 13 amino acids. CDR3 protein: CVLGAGSTHEQYF. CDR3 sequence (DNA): TGTGTCCTTGGGGCAGGGAGTACCCACGAGCAGTACTTC.

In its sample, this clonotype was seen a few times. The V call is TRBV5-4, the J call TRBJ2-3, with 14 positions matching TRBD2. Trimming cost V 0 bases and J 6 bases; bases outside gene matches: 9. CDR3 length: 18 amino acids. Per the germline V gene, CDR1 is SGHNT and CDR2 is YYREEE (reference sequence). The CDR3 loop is CASSLARLAGGKVDTQYF. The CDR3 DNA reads TGTGCCAGCAGCTTGGCCCGACTAGCGGGGGGGAAGGTGGATACGCAGTATTTT.

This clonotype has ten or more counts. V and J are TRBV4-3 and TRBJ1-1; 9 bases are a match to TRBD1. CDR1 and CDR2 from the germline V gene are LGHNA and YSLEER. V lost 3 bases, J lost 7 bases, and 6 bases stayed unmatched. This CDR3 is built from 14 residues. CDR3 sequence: CASSHRTGEGEAFF. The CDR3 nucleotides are TGCGCCAGCAGCCATCGGACAGGGGAAGGTGAAGCTTTCTTT.

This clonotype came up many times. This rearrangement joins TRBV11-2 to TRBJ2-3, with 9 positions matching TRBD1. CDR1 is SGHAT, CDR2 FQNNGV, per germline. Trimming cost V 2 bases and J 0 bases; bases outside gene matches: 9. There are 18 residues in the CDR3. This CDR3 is CASSLLGQGLTSTDTQYF. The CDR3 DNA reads TGTGCCAGCAGCTTATTGGGACAGGGATTAACTAGCACAGATACGCAGTATTTT.

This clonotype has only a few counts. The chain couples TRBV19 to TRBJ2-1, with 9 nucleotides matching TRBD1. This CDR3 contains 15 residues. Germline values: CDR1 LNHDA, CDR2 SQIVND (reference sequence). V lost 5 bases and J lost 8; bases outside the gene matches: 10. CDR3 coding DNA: TGTGCCAGTAGTGTAGGACAGGGGTTATTCTATGAGCAGTTCTTC. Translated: CASSVGQGLFYEQFF.

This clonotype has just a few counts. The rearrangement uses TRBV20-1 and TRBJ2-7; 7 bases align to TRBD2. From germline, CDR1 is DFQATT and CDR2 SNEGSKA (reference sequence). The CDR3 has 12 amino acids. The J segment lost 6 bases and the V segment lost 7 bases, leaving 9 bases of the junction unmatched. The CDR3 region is CSVGDYGGEQYF. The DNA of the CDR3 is TGCAGTGTAGGGGACTACGGCGGCGAGCAGTACTTC.

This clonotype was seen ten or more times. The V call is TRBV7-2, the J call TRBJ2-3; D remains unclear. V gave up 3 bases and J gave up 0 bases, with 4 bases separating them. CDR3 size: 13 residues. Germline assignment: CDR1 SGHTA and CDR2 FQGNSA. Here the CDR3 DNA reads TGTGCCAGCAGCTTTTTGAGCACAGATACGCAGTATTTT. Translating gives CASSFLSTDTQYF. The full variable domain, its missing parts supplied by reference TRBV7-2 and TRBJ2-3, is GAGVSQSPSNKVTEKGKDVELRCDPISGHTALYWYRQSLGQGLEFLIYFQGNSAPDKSGLPSDRFSAERTGGSVSTLTIQRTQQEDSAVYLCASSFLSTDTQYFGPGTRLTVL.

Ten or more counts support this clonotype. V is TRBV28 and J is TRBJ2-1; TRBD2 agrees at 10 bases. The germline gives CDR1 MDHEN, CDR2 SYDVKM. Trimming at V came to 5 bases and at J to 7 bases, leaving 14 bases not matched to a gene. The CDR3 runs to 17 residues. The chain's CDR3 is CASSPAGLARGVNEQFF. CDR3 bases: TGTGCCAGCAGTCCGGCGGGACTAGCGCGAGGGGTAAATGAGCAGTTCTTC.

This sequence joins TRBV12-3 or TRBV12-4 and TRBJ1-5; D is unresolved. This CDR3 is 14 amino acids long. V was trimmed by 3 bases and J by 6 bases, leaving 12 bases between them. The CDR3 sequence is CASSLIGRGQPQHF. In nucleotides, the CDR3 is TGTGCCAGCAGTTTGATCGGCCGCGGTCAGCCCCAGCATTTT.

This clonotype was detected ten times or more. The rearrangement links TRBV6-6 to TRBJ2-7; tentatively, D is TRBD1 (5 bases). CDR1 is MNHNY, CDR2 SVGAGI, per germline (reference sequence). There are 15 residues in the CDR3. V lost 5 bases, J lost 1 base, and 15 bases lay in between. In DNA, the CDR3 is TGTGCCAGCAGTCCCCGCTCGACAGTATCCTACGAGCAGTACTTC. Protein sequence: CASSPRSTVSYEQYF.

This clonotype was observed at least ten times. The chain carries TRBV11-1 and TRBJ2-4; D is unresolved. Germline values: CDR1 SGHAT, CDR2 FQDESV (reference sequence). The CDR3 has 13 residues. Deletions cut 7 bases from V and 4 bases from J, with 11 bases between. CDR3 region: CASTPAGKNIQYF. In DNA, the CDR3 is TGTGCCAGCACCCCCGCCGGAAAAAACATTCAGTACTTC.

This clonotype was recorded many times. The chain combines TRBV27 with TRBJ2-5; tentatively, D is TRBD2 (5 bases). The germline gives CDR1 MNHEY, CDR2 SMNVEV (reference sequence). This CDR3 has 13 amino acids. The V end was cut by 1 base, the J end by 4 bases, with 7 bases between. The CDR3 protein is CASSLWESETQYF. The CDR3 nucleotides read TGTGCCAGCAGTTTATGGGAGTCAGAGACCCAGTACTTC.

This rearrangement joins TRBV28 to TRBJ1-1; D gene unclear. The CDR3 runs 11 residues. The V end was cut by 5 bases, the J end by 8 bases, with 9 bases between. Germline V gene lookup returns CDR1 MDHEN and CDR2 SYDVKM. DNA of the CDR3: TGTGCCAGCAGTGTCCCCGAGGAAGCTTTCTTT. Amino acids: CASSVPEEAFF. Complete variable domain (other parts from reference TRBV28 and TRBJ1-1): DVKVTQSSRYLVKRTGEKVFLECVQDMDHENMFWYRQDPGLGLRLIYFSYDVKMKEKGDIPEGYSVSREKKERFSLILESASTNQTSMYLCASSVPEEAFFGQGTRLTVV.

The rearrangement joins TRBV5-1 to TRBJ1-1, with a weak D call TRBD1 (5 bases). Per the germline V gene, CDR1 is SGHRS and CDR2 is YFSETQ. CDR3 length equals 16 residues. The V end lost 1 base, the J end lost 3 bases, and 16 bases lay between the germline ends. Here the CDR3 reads CASSLSTDWIHTEAFF. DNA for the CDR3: TGCGCCAGCAGCTTGTCGACAGATTGGATTCACACTGAAGCTTTCTTT. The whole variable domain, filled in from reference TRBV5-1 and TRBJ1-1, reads KAGVTQTPRYLIKTRGQQVTLSCSPISGHRSVSWYQQTPGQGLQFLFEYFSETQRNKGNFPGRFSGRQFSNSRSEMNVSTLELGDSALYLCASSLSTDWIHTEAFFGQGTRLTVV.

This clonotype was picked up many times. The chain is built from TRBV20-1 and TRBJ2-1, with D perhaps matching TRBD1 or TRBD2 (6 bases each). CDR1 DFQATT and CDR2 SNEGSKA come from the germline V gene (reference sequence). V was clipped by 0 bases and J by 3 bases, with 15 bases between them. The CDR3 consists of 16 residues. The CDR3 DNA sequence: TGCAGTGCTAGAGATTCAGCGGAGGGGGACTACAATGAGCAGTTCTTC. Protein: CSARDSAEGDYNEQFF.

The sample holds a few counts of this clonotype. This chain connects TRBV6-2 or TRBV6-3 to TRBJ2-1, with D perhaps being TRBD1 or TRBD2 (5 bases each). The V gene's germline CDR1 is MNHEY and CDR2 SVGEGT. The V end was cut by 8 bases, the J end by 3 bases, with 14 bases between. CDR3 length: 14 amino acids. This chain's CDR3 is CASLKRGSYNEQFF. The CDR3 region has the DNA TGTGCCAGCCTGAAGAGGGGAAGCTACAATGAGCAGTTCTTC.

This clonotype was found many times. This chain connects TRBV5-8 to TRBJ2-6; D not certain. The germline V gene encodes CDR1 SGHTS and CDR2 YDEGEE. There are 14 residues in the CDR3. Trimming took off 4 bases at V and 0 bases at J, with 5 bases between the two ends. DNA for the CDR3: TGTGCCAGCAGCGAAAGCTCTGGGGCCAACGTCCTGACTTTC. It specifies CASSESSGANVLTF.

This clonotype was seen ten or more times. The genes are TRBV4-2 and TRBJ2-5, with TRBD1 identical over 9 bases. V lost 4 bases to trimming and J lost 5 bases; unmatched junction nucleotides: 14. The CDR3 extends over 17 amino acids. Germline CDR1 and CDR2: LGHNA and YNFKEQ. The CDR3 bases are TGTGCCAGCAGCCTCCTGGGGGGGACAGGGTCTGGCGAGACCCAGTACTTC. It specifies CASSLLGGTGSGETQYF.